This T cell receptor (beta chain) emerged from a study of Graves' ophthalmopathy and Graves' hyperthyroidism. Study conclusions and caveats: The authors also found most expanded thyroid clonotypes above 0.001 frequency in blood.

RNA transcripts yielded amplified TCR beta CDR3 regions. A first-round RT-PCR used HTBI primers, followed by a second-round multiplex PCR. TCRdb analysed the multiplex PCR reads with MiXCR anew, one entry per CDR3 protein. The table records a few hundred thousand distinct CDR3 sequences, about two fifths of them present only once. Germline trimming cut 3 bases from V and 2 bases from J; bases unmatched to any gene: 8. The germline CDR1 and CDR2 sequences are MNHNY and SVGAGI (reference sequence). This CDR3 region has 16 residues. This clonotype has a count of ten or more. Antigen: not known. The V and J genes are TRBV6-6 and TRBJ1-2, with TRBD1 matching over 8 bases. The TCR sequence derives from an adult man with Graves' hyperthyroidism. The specimen sequenced was peripheral blood or thyroid tissue (not recorded which). The DNA of the CDR3 is TGTGCCAGCAGTTATGGACAGGGAGGTCCCAACTATGGCTACACCTTC. The encoded protein is CASSYGQGGPNYGYTF.